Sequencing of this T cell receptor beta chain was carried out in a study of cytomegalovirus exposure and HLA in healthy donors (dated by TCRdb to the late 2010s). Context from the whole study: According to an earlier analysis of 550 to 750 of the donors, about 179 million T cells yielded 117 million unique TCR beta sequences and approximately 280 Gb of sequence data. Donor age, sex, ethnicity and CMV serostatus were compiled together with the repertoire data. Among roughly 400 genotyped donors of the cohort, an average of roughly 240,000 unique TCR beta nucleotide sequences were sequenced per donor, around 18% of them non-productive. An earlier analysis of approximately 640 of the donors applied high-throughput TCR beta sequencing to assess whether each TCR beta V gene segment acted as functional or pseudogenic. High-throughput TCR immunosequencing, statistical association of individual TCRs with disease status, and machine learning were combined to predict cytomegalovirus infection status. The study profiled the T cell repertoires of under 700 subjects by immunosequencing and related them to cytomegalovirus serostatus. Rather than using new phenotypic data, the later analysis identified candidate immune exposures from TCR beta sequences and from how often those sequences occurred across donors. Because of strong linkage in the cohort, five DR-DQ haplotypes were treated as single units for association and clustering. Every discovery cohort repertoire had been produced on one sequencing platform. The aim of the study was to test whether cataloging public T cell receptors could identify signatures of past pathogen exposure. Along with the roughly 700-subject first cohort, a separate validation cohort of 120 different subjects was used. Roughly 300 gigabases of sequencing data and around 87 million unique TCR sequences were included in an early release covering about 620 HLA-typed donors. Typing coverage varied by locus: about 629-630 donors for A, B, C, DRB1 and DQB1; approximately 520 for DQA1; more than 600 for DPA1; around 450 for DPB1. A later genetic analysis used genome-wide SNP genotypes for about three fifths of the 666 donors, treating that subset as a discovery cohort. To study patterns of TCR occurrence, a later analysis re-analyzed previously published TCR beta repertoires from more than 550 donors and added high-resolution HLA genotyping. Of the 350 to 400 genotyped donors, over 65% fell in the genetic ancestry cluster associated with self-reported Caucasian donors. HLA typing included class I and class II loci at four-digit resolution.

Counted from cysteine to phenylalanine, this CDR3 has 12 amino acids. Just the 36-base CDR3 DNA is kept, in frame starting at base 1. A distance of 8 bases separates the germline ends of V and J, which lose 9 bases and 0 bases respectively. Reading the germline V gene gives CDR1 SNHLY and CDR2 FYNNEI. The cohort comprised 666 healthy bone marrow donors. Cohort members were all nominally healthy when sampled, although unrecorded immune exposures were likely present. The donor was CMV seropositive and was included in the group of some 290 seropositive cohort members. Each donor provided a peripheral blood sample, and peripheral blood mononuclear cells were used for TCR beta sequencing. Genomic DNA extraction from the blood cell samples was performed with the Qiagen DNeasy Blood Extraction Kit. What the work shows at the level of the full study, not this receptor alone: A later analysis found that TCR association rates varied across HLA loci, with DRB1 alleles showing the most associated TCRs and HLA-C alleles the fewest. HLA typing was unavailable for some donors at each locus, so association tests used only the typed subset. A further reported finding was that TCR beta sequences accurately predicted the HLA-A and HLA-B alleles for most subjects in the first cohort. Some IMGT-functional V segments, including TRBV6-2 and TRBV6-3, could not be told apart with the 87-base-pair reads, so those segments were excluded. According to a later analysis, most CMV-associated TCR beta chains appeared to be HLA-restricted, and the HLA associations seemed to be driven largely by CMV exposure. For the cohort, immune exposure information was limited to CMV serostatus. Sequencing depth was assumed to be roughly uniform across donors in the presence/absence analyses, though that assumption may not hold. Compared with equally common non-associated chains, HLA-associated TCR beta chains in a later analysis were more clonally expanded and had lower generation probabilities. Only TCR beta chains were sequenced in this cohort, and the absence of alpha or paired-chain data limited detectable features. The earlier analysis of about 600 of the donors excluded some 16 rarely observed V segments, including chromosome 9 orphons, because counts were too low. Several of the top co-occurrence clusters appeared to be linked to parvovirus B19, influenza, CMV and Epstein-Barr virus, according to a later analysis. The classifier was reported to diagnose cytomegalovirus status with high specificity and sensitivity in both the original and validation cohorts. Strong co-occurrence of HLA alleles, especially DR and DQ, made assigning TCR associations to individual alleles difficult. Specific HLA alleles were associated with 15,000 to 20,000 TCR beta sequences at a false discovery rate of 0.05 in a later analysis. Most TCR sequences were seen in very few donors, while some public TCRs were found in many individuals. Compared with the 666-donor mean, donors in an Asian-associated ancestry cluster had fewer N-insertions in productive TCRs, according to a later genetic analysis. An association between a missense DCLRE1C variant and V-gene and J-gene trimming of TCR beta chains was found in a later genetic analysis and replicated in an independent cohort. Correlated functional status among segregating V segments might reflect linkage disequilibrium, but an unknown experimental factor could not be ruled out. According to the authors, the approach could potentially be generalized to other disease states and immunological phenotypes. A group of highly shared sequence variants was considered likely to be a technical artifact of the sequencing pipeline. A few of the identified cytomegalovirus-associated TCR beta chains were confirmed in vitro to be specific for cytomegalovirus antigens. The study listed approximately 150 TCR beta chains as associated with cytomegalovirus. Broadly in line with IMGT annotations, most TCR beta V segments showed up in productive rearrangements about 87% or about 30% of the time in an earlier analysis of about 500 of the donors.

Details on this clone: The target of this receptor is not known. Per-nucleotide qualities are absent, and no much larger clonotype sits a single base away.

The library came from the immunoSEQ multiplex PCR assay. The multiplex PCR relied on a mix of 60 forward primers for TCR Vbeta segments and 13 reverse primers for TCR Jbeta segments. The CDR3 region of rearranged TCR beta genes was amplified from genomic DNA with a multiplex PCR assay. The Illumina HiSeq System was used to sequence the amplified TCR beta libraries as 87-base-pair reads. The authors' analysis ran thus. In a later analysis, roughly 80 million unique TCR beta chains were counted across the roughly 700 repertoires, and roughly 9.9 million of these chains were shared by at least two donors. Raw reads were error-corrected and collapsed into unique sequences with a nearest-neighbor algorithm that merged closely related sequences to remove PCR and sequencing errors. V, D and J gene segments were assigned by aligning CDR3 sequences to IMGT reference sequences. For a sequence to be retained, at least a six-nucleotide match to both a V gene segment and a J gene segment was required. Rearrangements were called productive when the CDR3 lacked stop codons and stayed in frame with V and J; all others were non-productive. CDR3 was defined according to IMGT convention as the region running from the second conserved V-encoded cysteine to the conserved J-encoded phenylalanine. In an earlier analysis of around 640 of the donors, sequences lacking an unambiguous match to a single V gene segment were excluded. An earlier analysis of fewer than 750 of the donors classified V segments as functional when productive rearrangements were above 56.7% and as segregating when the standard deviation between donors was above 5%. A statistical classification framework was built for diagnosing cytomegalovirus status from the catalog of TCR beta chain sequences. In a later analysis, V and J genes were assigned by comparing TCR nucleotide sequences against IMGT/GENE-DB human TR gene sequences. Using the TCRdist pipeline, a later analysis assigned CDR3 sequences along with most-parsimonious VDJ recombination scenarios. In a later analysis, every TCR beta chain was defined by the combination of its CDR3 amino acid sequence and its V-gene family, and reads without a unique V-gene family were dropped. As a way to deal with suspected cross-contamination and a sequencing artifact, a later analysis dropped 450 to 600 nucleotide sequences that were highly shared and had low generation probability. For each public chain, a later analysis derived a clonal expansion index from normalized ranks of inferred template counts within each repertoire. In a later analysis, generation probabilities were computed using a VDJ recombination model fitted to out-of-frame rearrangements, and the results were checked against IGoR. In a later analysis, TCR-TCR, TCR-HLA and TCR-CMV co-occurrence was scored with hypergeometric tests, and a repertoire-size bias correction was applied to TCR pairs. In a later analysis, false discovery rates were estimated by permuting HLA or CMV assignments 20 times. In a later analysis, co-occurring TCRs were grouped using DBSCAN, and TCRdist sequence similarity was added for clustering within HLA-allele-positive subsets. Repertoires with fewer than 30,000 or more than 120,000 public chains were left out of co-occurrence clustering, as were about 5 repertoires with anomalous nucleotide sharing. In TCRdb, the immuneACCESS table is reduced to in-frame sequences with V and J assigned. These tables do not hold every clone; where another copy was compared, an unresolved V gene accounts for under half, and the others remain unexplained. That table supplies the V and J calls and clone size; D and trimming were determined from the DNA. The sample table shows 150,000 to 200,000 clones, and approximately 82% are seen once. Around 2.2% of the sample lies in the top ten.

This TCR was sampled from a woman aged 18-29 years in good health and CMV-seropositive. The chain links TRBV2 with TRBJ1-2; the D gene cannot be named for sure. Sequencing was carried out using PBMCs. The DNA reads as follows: TGTGCCAGTAGCGGAACTAACTATGGCTACACCTTC. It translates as CASSGTNYGYTF.